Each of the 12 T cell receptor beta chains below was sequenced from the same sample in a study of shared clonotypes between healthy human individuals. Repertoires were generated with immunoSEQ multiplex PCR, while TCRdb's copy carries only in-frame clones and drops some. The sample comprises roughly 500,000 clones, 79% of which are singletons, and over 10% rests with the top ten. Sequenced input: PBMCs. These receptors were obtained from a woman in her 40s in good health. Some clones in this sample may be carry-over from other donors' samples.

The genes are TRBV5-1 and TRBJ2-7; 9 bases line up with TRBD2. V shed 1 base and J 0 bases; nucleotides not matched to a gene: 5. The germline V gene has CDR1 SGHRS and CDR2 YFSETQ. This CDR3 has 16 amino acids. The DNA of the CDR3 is TGCGCCAGCAGCTTGTCTAGCGGGGCCTCCTCCTACGAGCAGTACTTC. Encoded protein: CASSLSSGASSYEQYF.

CDR3 nucleotides: TGTGCCAGCAGCTTAACGCAAAAACTGTTTTTT. Translating gives CASSLTQKLFF. The V and J genes are TRBV7-9 and TRBJ1-4; no definite D call. CDR3 length: 11 residues. Germline V gives CDR1 SEHNR, CDR2 FQNEAQ (reference sequence). Trimming removed 2 bases at V and 9 bases at J, with 4 bases between.

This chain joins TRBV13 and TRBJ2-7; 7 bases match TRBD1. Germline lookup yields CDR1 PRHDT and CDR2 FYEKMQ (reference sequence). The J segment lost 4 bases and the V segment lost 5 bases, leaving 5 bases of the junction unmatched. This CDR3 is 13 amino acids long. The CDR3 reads CASSHDRDYEQYF. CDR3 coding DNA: TGTGCCAGCAGCCACGACAGGGATTACGAGCAGTACTTC. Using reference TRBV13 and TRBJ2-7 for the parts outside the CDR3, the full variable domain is AAGVIQSPRHLIKEKRETATLKCYPIPRHDTVYWYQQGPGQDPQFLISFYEKMQSDKGSIPDRFSAQQFSDYHSELNMSSLELGDSALYFCASSHDRDYEQYFGPGTRLTVT.

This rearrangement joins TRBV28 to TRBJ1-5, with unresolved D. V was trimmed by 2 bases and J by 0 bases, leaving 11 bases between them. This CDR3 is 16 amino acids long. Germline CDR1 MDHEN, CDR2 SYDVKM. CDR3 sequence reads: CASSLSSGLSNQPQHF. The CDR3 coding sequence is TGTGCCAGCAGTTTAAGTTCGGGTCTTAGCAATCAGCCCCAGCATTTT.

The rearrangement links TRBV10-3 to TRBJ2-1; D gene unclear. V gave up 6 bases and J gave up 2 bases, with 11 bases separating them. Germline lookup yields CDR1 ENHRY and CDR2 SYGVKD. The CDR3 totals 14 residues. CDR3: CAIRGWTPYNEQFF. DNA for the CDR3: TGTGCCATCAGGGGGTGGACCCCCTACAATGAGCAGTTCTTC.

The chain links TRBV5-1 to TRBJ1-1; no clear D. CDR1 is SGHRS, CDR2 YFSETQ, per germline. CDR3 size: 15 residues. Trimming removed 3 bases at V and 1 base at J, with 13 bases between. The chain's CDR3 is CASSYREDWNTEAFF. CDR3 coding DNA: TGCGCCAGCAGCTATAGGGAAGACTGGAACACTGAAGCTTTCTTT.

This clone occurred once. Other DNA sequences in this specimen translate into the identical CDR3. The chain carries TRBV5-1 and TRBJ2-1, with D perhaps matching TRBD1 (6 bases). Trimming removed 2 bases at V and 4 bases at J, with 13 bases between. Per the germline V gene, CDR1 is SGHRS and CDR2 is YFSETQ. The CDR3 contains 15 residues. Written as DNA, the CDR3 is TGCGCCAGCAGCTTAGGGGGAGAGGGGTACAATGAGCAGTTCTTC. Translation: CASSLGGEGYNEQFF.

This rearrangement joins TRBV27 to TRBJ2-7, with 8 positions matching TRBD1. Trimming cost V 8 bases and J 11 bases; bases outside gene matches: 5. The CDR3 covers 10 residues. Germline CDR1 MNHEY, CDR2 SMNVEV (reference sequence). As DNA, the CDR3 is TGTGCCAGCGGCCGGGACAGGAAGTACTTC. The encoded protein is CASGRDRKYF.

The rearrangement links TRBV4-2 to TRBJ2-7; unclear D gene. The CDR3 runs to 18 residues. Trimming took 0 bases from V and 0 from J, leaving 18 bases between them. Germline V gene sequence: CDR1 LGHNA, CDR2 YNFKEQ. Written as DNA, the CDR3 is TGTGCCAGCAGCCAAGATTCCCCATCCCGGGTCATCTCCTACGAGCAGTACTTC. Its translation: CASSQDSPSRVISYEQYF.

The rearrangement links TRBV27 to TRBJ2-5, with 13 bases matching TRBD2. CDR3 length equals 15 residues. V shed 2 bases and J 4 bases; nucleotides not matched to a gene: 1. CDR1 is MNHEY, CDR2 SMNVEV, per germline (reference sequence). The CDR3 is CASSLRLAGGETQYF. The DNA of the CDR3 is TGTGCCAGCAGTTTAAGACTAGCGGGGGGAGAGACCCAGTACTTC.

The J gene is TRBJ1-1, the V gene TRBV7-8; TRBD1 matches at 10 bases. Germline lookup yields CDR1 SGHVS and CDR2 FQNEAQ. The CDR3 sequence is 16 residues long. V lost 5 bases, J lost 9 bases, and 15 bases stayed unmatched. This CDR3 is CASSMTEGQGKGKAFF. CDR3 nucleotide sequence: TGTGCCAGCAGCATGACCGAGGGACAGGGGAAGGGGAAAGCTTTCTTT.

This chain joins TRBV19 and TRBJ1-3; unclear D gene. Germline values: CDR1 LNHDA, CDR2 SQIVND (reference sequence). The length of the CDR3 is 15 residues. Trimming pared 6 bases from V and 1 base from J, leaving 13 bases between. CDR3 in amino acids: CASSHPPVSGNTIYF. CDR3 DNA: TGTGCCAGTAGCCACCCTCCCGTTTCTGGAAACACCATATATTTT.